This TCR beta chain appears in the sequencing data of a study of T cells in women clearing cervical HPV infection. TCR beta CDR3 amplified by multiplex PCR from 950 to 1,500 ng genomic DNA. Sequencing used immunoSEQ multiplex PCR; TCRdb keeps in-frame clones, though not all of them. This sample's clone table lists approximately 13,000 clones. Sample: blood buffy coat. The clonotype comes from a woman between 18 and 69 years old with a cervical HPV16 infection that either progressed to CIN3+ or cleared (not recorded which).

This CDR3 reads CASSQSQGGTGELFF. The DNA read from the CDR3 is TGCGCCAGCAGCCAAAGTCAGGGAGGCACCGGGGAG. This chain uses TRBV4-1 with TRBJ2-2; a weak D match, TRBD2 (6 bases). The observed sequence ends 3 residues before the CDR3 terminus, with the missing tail filled in from the germline J gene. There are 15 residues in the CDR3. Deletions cut 2 bases from V and 4 bases from J, with 11 bases between. CDR1 is MGHRA and CDR2 is YSYEKL in the germline V gene.